This note documents a single T cell receptor (beta chain) sequence. Repertoires were generated with immunoSEQ multiplex PCR, while TCRdb's copy carries only in-frame clones and drops some. The table shows around 170,000 clones, with 80% to 90% occurring only once. This CDR3 spans 16 amino acids. Germline V gene lookup returns CDR1 SGHNT and CDR2 YYREEE (reference sequence). Trimming took 4 bases from V and 0 from J; bases not matched to a gene: 9. This specimen belongs to a study of control samples from healthy donors and cancer patients. This chain connects TRBV5-4 to TRBJ1-1; 7 nucleotides match TRBD1. The sequence came from a woman aged 25 to 39 in good health. The sequencing input was blood. In DNA form, the CDR3 reads TGTGCCAGCAGCCCTCACGGGACAGTTATGAACACTGAAGCTTTCTTT. It yields the protein CASSPHGTVMNTEAFF.